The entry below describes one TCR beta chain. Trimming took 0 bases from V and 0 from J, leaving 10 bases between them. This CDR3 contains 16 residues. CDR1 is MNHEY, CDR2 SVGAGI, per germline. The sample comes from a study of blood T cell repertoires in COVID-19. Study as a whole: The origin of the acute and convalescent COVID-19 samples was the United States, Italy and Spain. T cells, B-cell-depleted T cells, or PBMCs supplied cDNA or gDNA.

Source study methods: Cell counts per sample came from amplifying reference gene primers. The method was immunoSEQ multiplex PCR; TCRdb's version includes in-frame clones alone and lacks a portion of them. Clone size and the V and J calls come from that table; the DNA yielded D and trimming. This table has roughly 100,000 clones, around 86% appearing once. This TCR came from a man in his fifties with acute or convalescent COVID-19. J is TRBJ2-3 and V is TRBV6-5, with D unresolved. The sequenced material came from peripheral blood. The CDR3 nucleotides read TGTGCCAGCAGTTACTCAGCGTATGCTAGCACAGATACGCAGTATTTT. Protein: CASSYSAYASTDTQYF.